Each of the 15 T cell receptor beta chains below was sequenced from the same sample in a study of post-analysis software for immune sequencing data. Presence of unique molecular identifiers characterized the TCR beta cDNA libraries. Each CDR3 protein gets one entry after TCRdb re-called the PCR reads with MiXCR. The table shows 380,000 or so distinct CDR3 sequences, with 30% to 45% occurring only once. Study findings and constraints: Elevated frequency relative to controls characterized four to six TRBV segments in patients, TRBV5-6, TRBV5-1 and TRBV20-1 among them.

No cognate antigen is known for these TCRs. Source material: blood. These TCRs come from a girl aged 5-17 years with multiple sclerosis.

This clonotype occurred a few times. V is TRBV12-3 or TRBV12-4 and J is TRBJ1-2; TRBD1 might be the D (6 bases). The CDR3 covers 13 residues. Trimming left V 6 bases short and J 5 bases short, with 13 bases between. CDR3 sequence (DNA): TGTGCCAGCAGCCGCGGACAGTTTTATGGCTACACCTTC. This sequence encodes CASSRGQFYGYTF.

This clonotype has a handful of counts. This chain connects TRBV7-8 to TRBJ2-1; D gene ambiguous. The V gene lost 5 bases and the J gene lost 9 bases, with 8 bases spanning the gap. This CDR3 comprises 11 residues. Germline loops: CDR1 SGHVS, CDR2 FQNEAQ. The DNA of the CDR3 is TGTGCCAGCAGCCGACCAGGTGAGCAGTTCTTC. This gives the protein CASSRPGEQFF.

The chain employs TRBV11-2 and TRBJ1-2, with D tentatively TRBD1 (5 bases). The CDR3 spans 21 residues. In germline, CDR1 is SGHAT, CDR2 FQNNGV. Trimming left V 4 bases short and J 2 bases short, with 32 bases between. The CDR3 loop is CASSSPGVPGQAETLNYGYTF. CDR3 sequence (DNA): TGTGCCAGCAGCTCACCAGGCGTCCCGGGGCAGGCCGAAACACTAAACTATGGCTACACCTTC.

The chain couples TRBV5-1 to TRBJ2-5, with D possibly TRBD2 on 6 matching bases. Trimming took 4 bases from V and 4 from J, leaving 14 bases between them. This CDR3 has 14 residues. The V gene's germline CDR1 is SGHRS and CDR2 YFSETQ. The CDR3 nucleotides read TGCGCCAGCAGCACGGGTCTGGAGGGAGAGACCCAGTACTTC. Translating gives CASSTGLEGETQYF.

Points on this clonotype: A read error may account for a junction end that differs from germline. The chain has TRBV7-7 and TRBJ2-2; TRBD1 is a possible D gene (6 bases). Germline V lookup: CDR1 SSHAT, CDR2 FNYEAQ (reference sequence). CDR3 length equals 16 residues. CDR3 DNA: TGTGCTAGCAGCGCGGCAGGGGTCGGGATCACCGGGGAGCTGTTTTTT. As protein: CASSAAGVGITGELFF.

The chain carries TRBV12-3 or TRBV12-4 and TRBJ2-7; no definite D call. The V gene lost 4 bases and the J gene lost 2 bases, with 6 bases spanning the gap. The CDR3 spans 12 residues. In DNA form, the CDR3 reads TGTGCCAGCAGTTCGTATCCCTACGAGCAGTACTTC. This translates into CASSSYPYEQYF.

V usage is TRBV28 and J usage is TRBJ1-1; weak D call: TRBD1 (6 bases). V was trimmed by 8 bases and J by 6 bases, leaving 22 bases between them. From germline, CDR1 is MDHEN and CDR2 SYDVKM. The CDR3 contains 15 residues. CDR3 protein: CASSRDWGRRAEAFF. CDR3 nucleotide sequence: TGTGCCAGCTCCCGAGATTGGGGGCGGAGGGCTGAAGCTTTCTTT.

This clonotype was found a few times. The V call is TRBV6-2 or TRBV6-3, the J call TRBJ2-7; D gene ambiguous. Trimming pared 0 bases from V and 4 bases from J, leaving 4 bases between. The CDR3 length is 12 residues. CDR1 is MNHEY, CDR2 SVGEGT, per germline. The CDR3 protein is CASSYSLYEQYF. The CDR3 bases are TGTGCCAGCAGTTACTCATTGTACGAGCAGTACTTC.

The V and J genes are TRBV27 and TRBJ1-1, with no clear D. CDR1 MNHEY and CDR2 SMNVEV come from the germline V gene (reference sequence). The CDR3 is 16 amino acids. The V end lost 5 bases, the J end lost 0 bases, and 16 bases lay between the germline ends. This CDR3 is CASSPGPTLMNTEAFF. Here the CDR3 DNA reads TGTGCCAGCAGTCCCGGACCGACACTCATGAACACTGAAGCTTTCTTT.

This chain links TRBV7-2 with TRBJ2-7; 13 bases agree with TRBD2. The trim removed 4 bases at V and 2 bases at J, leaving 11 bases unmatched. This CDR3 contains 18 residues. Germline V gene data show CDR1 as SGHTA and CDR2 as FQGNSA. The DNA of the CDR3 is TGTGCCAGCAGCTCGACTAGCGGGGGGCCGATTAGACCCTACGAGCAGTACTTC. It specifies CASSSTSGGPIRPYEQYF.

This chain uses TRBV6-1 with TRBJ2-1, with unresolved D. There are 11 residues in the CDR3. Germline lookup yields CDR1 MNHNS and CDR2 SASEGT. Trimming shortened V by 8 bases and J by 1 base, and 3 bases separated the two germline ends. The DNA of the CDR3 is TGTGCCAGCCCGTCCTACAATGAGCAGTTCTTC. Amino acid sequence: CASPSYNEQFF.

This clonotype turned up a few times. CDR3 protein: CASSHQFTDTQYF. CDR3 DNA: TGTGCCAGCAGTCATCAGTTCACAGATACGCAGTATTTT. The chain couples TRBV6-1 to TRBJ2-3; no reliable D call. Germline-derived CDR1 and CDR2 are MNHNS and SASEGT. Deletions cut 5 bases from V and 2 bases from J, with 8 bases between. This CDR3 region has 13 residues.

V usage is TRBV10-2 and J usage is TRBJ1-2; D remains ambiguous. The CDR3 length is 11 residues. Germline V gives CDR1 WSHSY, CDR2 SAAADI. The V end was cut by 8 bases, the J end by 8 bases, with 12 bases between. The DNA of the CDR3 is TGCGCCAGCTCTCGGGGAGGGGGCTACACCTTC. The encoded protein is CASSRGGGYTF.

The V gene is TRBV4-1, the J gene TRBJ1-2, with TRBD1 matching over 7 bases. Losses at the gene ends were 3 bases for V and 3 bases for J; bases not matched to a gene: 10. CDR1 and CDR2 (germline): MGHRA, YSYEKL. The CDR3 runs 16 residues. The CDR3 DNA reads as TGCGCCAGCAGCCAGGTCGACACCACAGGGGACTATGGCTACACCTTC. Translating gives CASSQVDTTGDYGYTF.

The sample holds many counts of this clonotype. This chain links TRBV12-3 or TRBV12-4 with TRBJ2-7; D is uncertain. This CDR3 has 13 residues. V was cut by 5 bases and J by 0 bases, with 8 bases left in between. In DNA, the CDR3 is TGTGCCAGCAGTCCCAGCGTCTCCTACGAGCAGTACTTC. This gives the protein CASSPSVSYEQYF.